This T cell receptor (beta chain) was documented in a study of siplizumab effects on memory and regulatory T cells. Concerning this clone itself: What it binds is not known.

Overall study results and limits: The study found naive T cells seemingly more diverse than memory cells and seemingly major alloresponse contributors. Proliferating clones, CD4+ or CD8+, lacked an assignable naive or memory phenotype in roughly 80-96% of cases. Proliferating Tregs from siplizumab cultures lacked functional confirmation of suppression.

Germline CDR1 MDHEN, CDR2 SYDVKM. The CDR3 length is 13 residues. V shed 7 bases and J shed 8 bases, with 17 bases lying between them. Sequencing used immunoSEQ multiplex PCR; TCRdb keeps in-frame clones, though not all of them. The sample carries about 100,000 clones, 80% to 95% recorded once. Sequencing was done on a sample of CD4+ T cells sorted from blood. This sequence joins TRBV28 and TRBJ1-2; D possibly corresponds to TRBD1 (6 bases). This TCR was recovered from a human donor in good health. CDR3 loop: CASIPFGGWGYTF. Written as DNA, the CDR3 is TGTGCCAGCATTCCTTTCGGGGGCTGGGGCTACACCTTC.